This T cell receptor (beta chain) was observed in a study of control samples from healthy donors and cancer patients (dated by TCRdb to the early 2020s). Details on this clone: No cognate antigen has been identified for it. Per-base quality was not reported, and no clone a single base away is much larger than it.

V and J lose 6 bases and 9 bases, and a span of 21 bases separates them. According to the germline V gene, CDR1 reads MDHEN and CDR2 reads SYDVKM. The CDR3 numbers 15 residues from cysteine through phenylalanine. CDR3 DNA is the only sequence kept; it has 45 bases, read in frame from the first base. Library construction relied on the immunoSEQ multiplex PCR assay. As stored in TCRdb, this immuneACCESS dataset retains in-frame rearrangements with V and J assigned. A fraction of the clones does not appear; measured against another copy, unresolved V genes explain less than half of the discrepancy, and the remainder lacks a known reason. The sample table contains about 170,000 clones; only one count was recorded for just over 85% of them. The top ten constitute nearly 5% of the sample.

This receptor chain uses TRBV28 and TRBJ1-5; the best D guess is TRBD1, with 5 bases matching. Sequencing was done on a sample of blood. This clonotype was sampled from a woman aged 25 to 45 in good health. The DNA reads as follows: TGTGCCAGCAGACGAACCGGGACGTCATCTCGGCCCCAGCATTTT. Its product reads: CASRRTGTSSRPQHF.